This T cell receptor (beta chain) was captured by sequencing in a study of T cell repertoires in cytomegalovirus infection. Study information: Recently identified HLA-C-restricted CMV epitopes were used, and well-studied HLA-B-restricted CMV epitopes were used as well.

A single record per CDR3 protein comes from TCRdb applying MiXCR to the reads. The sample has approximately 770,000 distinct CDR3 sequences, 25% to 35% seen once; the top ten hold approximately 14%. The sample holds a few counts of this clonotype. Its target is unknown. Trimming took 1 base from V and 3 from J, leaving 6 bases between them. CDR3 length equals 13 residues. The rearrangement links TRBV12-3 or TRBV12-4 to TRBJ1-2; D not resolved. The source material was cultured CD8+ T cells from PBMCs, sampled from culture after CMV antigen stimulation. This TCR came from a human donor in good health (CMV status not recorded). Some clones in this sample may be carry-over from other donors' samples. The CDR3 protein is CASSLGPYYGYTF. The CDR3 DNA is TGTGCCAGCAGTTTAGGGCCTTACTATGGCTACACCTTC.